This entry lists 15 T cell receptor beta chains sequenced from one sample in a study of OX40 agonist ivuxolimab in advanced cancers. Clones were read by immunoSEQ multiplex PCR, and TCRdb kept only the in-frame ones, dropping some. In the table there are about 28,000 clones, 70% to 85% of which are singletons. The sequenced sample was CD4+ or CD8+ T cells sorted from blood, obtained in a trial of the OX40 agonist ivuxolimab. These receptors were obtained from an adult with an advanced solid tumor such as melanoma, head and neck, liver or kidney cancer.

The sample holds a few counts of this clone. The genes are TRBV5-5 and TRBJ1-2, with D possibly TRBD1 on 6 matching bases. Germline CDR1 reads SGHKS; CDR2 reads YYEKEE (reference sequence). This CDR3 comprises 14 residues. V was shortened by 4 bases and J by 3 bases, with 13 bases between the two germline ends. Here the CDR3 reads CASSLEDSDYGYTF. Here the CDR3 DNA reads TGTGCCAGCAGCCTCGAGGACAGCGACTATGGCTACACCTTC.

The chain combines TRBV6-1 with TRBJ2-1; 11 nucleotides align to TRBD1. The V gene end was trimmed by 4 bases and the J gene end by 10 bases; junction bases not matched to a gene: 9. Germline V gene data show CDR1 as MNHNS and CDR2 as SASEGT. This CDR3 comprises 15 residues. CDR3 nucleotides: TGTGCCAGCAGTGTTAGGGACAGGGGGGTGGACGAGCAGTTCTTC. Protein sequence: CASSVRDRGVDEQFF.

The genes are TRBV7-9 and TRBJ2-6, with 8 nucleotides matching TRBD1. From germline, CDR1 is SEHNR and CDR2 FQNEAQ (reference sequence). Germline trimming cut 7 bases from V and 2 bases from J; bases unmatched to any gene: 13. The CDR3 consists of 18 residues. The CDR3 loop reads CASTVRVQGAPGANVLTF. The CDR3 bases are TGTGCCAGCACCGTCCGGGTGCAGGGGGCGCCTGGGGCCAACGTCCTGACTTTC.

The genes are TRBV11-2 and TRBJ2-3; no clear D gene. CDR3 length equals 15 residues. V lost 1 base, J lost 2 bases, and 10 bases lay in between. CDR1 and CDR2 from the germline V gene are SGHAT and FQNNGV. The CDR3 protein is CASSLVSSYTDTQYF. The DNA of the CDR3 is TGTGCCAGCAGCTTAGTTTCGTCCTACACAGATACGCAGTATTTT. Full variable domain (missing parts from reference TRBV11-2 and TRBJ2-3): EAGVAQSPRYKIIEKRQSVAFWCNPISGHATLYWYQQILGQGPKLLIQFQNNGVVDDSQLPKDRFSAERLKGVDSTLKIQPAKLEDSAVYLCASSLVSSYTDTQYFGPGTRLTVL.

V is TRBV21-1 and J is TRBJ1-2. TRBV21-1 constitutes a pseudogene. The CDR3 consists of 14 residues. The CDR3 protein is CASIGRQTNYGYTF. CDR3 DNA sequence: TGTGCCAGCATCGGACGGCAGACTAACTATGGCTACACCTTC.

The chain links TRBV5-8 to TRBJ1-1, with D perhaps matching TRBD1 (5 bases). In germline, CDR1 is SGHTS, CDR2 YDEGEE. V was cut by 0 bases and J by 4 bases, with 16 bases left in between. The CDR3 extends over 16 amino acids. DNA of the CDR3: TGTGCCAGCAGCTTGGCCAGGGCGGGTCGCGGCACTGAAGCTTTCTTT. This translates into CASSLARAGRGTEAFF. Based on the CDR3 plus reference TRBV5-8 and TRBJ1-1, the full variable domain is EAGVTQSPTHLIKTRGQQATLRCSPISGHTSVYWYQQALGLGLQFLLWYDEGEERNRGNFPPRFSGRQFPNYSSELNVNALELEDSALYLCASSLARAGRGTEAFFGQGTRLTVV.

The chain uses TRBV7-8 and TRBJ1-4, with unresolved D. Trimming took off 1 base at V and 8 bases at J, with 11 bases between the two ends. The CDR3 has 14 amino acids. Germline V lookup: CDR1 SGHVS, CDR2 FQNEAQ. CDR3 DNA sequence: TGTGCCAGCAGCTTAGTTCGGCCGGACGAAAAACTGTTTTTT. This translates into CASSLVRPDEKLFF.

This clone was picked up many times. This rearrangement joins TRBV9 to TRBJ1-1; tentatively, D is TRBD1 (6 bases). This CDR3 spans 15 amino acids. CDR1 and CDR2 from the germline V gene are SGDLS and YYNGEE. V lost 4 bases to trimming and J lost 0 bases, with 13 bases between them. For the CDR3, the DNA is TGTGCCAGCAGCCCGGGGGACATCATGAACACTGAAGCTTTCTTT. This translates into CASSPGDIMNTEAFF.

The chain employs TRBV5-1 and TRBJ2-1, with TRBD1 as a possible D gene (6 bases). Germline V gene lookup returns CDR1 SGHRS and CDR2 YFSETQ. The CDR3 has 14 residues. V was shortened by 6 bases and J by 8 bases, with 18 bases between the two germline ends. CDR3 residues: CASISMQGPDEQFF. Here the CDR3 DNA reads TGCGCCAGCATCTCGATGCAGGGGCCGGATGAGCAGTTCTTC.

This clone was detected once. V and J are TRBV5-1 and TRBJ2-7; D is possibly TRBD1 (5 bases). This CDR3 is 14 amino acids long. V lost 1 base, J lost 6 bases, and 14 bases lay in between. Germline CDR1 SGHRS, CDR2 YFSETQ. The CDR3 region is CASSLSGPPLEQYF. CDR3 DNA: TGCGCCAGCAGCTTGTCAGGGCCCCCTCTCGAGCAGTACTTC.

This clone occurred once. The CDR3 here is CASSLGQYSNQPQHF. The DNA of the CDR3 is TGTGCCAGCAGCTTAGGCCAGTATAGCAATCAGCCCCAGCATTTT. V is TRBV7-9 and J is TRBJ1-5; no firm D call. Trimming left V 1 base short and J 0 bases short, with 7 bases between. From germline, CDR1 is SEHNR and CDR2 FQNEAQ (reference sequence). The CDR3 runs 15 residues.

V and J are TRBV13 and TRBJ2-1; 7 bases are a match to TRBD1. The CDR3 extends over 16 amino acids. The V segment lost 3 bases and the J segment 7 bases; nucleotides outside the gene matches: 12. Germline assignment: CDR1 PRHDT and CDR2 FYEKMQ (reference sequence). CDR3 in amino acids: CASSLRTGALGNEQFF. The CDR3 region has the DNA TGTGCCAGCAGCTTGAGGACAGGTGCCTTAGGTAATGAGCAGTTCTTC.

V and J are TRBV28 and TRBJ2-7, with D possibly being TRBD2 (5 bases). Germline values: CDR1 MDHEN, CDR2 SYDVKM. CDR3 length: 14 amino acids. V shed 2 bases and J shed 4 bases, with 12 bases lying between them. This CDR3 reads CASSLPIEGYEQYF. The CDR3 DNA reads as TGTGCCAGCAGTTTACCTATCGAGGGATACGAGCAGTACTTC.

The chain couples TRBV27 to TRBJ1-5; D is uncertain. CDR1 and CDR2 (germline): MNHEY, SMNVEV (reference sequence). V gave up 0 bases and J gave up 5 bases, with 5 bases separating them. The length of the CDR3 is 13 residues. The CDR3 spells CASSLSAYQPQHF. In DNA form, the CDR3 reads TGTGCCAGCAGTTTATCCGCGTATCAGCCCCAGCATTTT.

This chain links TRBV19 with TRBJ2-1, with TRBD2 identical over 8 bases. The V gene's germline CDR1 is LNHDA and CDR2 SQIVND (reference sequence). The V segment lost 3 bases and the J segment 4 bases; nucleotides outside the gene matches: 5. The CDR3 is 15 amino acids. DNA for the CDR3: TGTGCCAGTAGTATGTCCAGCGGGAGATACAATGAGCAGTTCTTC. Its translation is CASSMSSGRYNEQFF.